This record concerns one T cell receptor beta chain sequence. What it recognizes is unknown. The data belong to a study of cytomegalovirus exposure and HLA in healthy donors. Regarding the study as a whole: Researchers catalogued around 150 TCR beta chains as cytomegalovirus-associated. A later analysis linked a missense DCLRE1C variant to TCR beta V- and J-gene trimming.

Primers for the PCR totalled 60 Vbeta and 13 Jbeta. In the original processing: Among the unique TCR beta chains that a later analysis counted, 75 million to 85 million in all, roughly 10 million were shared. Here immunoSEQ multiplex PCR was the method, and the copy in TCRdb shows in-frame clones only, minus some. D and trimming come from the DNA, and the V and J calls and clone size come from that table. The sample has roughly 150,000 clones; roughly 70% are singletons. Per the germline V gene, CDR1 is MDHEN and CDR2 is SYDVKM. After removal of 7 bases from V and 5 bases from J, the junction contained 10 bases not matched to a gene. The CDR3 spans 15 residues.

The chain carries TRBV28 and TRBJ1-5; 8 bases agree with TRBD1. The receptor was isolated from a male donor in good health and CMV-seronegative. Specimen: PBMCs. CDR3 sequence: CASTLWQGAYQPQHF. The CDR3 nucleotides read TGTGCCAGCACGCTGTGGCAGGGGGCCTATCAGCCCCAGCATTTT.